A selection of T cell receptor beta chains follows, all from one sample in a study of CD8+ T cells in alopecia areata. TCRdb keeps only in-frame clones here, not all; method: immunoSEQ multiplex PCR. The sample includes nearly 110,000 clones, 84% seen only once; the top ten take roughly a quarter. Source: CD8+ T cells sorted from blood, taken at week 24, from a patient treated with tofacitinib. The receptors derive from a human donor with alopecia areata. Each CDR3 is given with its conserved first and last residue. Each record gives: clone size, D gene, J gene, V gene, CDR3 protein, CDR3 DNA. A D gene is named only where the DNA matches it firmly. Part of the rows lack a size; the others show once, few, many or a class for expanded clones.

size: -; D: TRBD2; J: TRBJ2-1; V: TRBV27; CDR3: CASSFTSGGPGYNEQFF; DNA: TGTGCCAGCAGTTTTACTAGCGGGGGCCCTGGATACAATGAGCAGTTCTTC
size: -; D: -; J: TRBJ2-7; V: TRBV5-6; CDR3: CASSSGQEQYF; DNA: TGTGCCAGCAGCTCAGGACAGGAGCAGTACTTC
size: -; D: TRBD1; J: TRBJ1-6; V: TRBV5-1; CDR3: CASSSGTGFYNSPLHF; DNA: TGCGCCAGCAGCTCCGGGACAGGGTTTTATAATTCACCCCTCCACTTT
size: -; D: -; J: TRBJ2-6; V: TRBV19; CDR3: CASSIVLAGSGANVLTF; DNA: TGTGCCAGTAGTATAGTACTCGCTGGCTCTGGGGCCAACGTCCTGACTTTC
size: -; D: TRBD1; J: TRBJ2-3; V: TRBV5-6; CDR3: CASSLRIQGATDTQYF; DNA: TGTGCCAGCAGCCTTAGAATACAGGGGGCAACAGATACGCAGTATTTT
size: -; D: -; J: TRBJ2-2; V: TRBV6-5; CDR3: CASSTTGNTGELFF; DNA: TGTGCCAGCAGCACGACAGGGAACACCGGGGAGCTGTTTTTT
size: -; D: -; J: TRBJ2-7; V: TRBV29-1; CDR3: CSVDLQGVGEQYF; DNA: TGCAGCGTTGATCTCCAGGGAGTGGGCGAGCAGTACTTC
size: -; D: -; J: TRBJ2-2; V: TRBV4-3; CDR3: CASSDTGELFF; DNA: TGCGCCAGCAGTGACACCGGGGAGCTGTTTTTT
size: few; D: TRBD1; J: TRBJ1-2; V: TRBV7-9; CDR3: CASSPIVGGQGNYGYTF; DNA: TGTGCCAGCAGCCCTATCGTCGGGGGACAGGGGAACTATGGCTACACCTTC
size: -; D: -; J: TRBJ2-3; V: TRBV4-3; CDR3: CASSQVWVGGGDTQYF; DNA: TGCGCCAGCAGCCAAGTTTGGGTAGGAGGGGGAGATACGCAGTATTTT
size: -; D: TRBD1; J: TRBJ2-7; V: TRBV6-5; CDR3: CASSYSGTGTYEQYF; DNA: TGTGCCAGCAGTTACTCGGGGACAGGGACCTACGAGCAGTACTTC
size: -; D: TRBD1; J: TRBJ1-2; V: TRBV6-5; CDR3: CASSPTGSLHYGYTF; DNA: TGTGCCAGCAGCCCGACAGGGAGCCTGCACTATGGCTACACCTTC
size: -; D: -; J: TRBJ2-7; V: TRBV19; CDR3: CASSLQSTGYEQYF; DNA: TGTGCCAGTAGTCTCCAGTCGACAGGCTACGAGCAGTACTTC
size: -; D: -; J: TRBJ2-7; V: TRBV29-1; CDR3: CSVATESSYEQYF; DNA: TGCAGCGTTGCGACAGAATCGTCCTACGAGCAGTACTTC
size: -; D: -; J: TRBJ1-1; V: TRBV4-3; CDR3: CASSQDQRGNTEAFF; DNA: TGCGCCAGCAGCCAAGATCAGAGGGGGAACACTGAAGCTTTCTTT